This TCR beta chain appears in the sequencing data of a study of cytomegalovirus exposure and HLA in healthy donors. The PCR used 60 Vbeta and 13 Jbeta primers. Data came from immunoSEQ multiplex PCR; TCRdb stores just in-frame clones and leaves some out. The sample yields more than 95,000 clones, over 75% seen once. Study-wide points: Presence/absence comparisons presumed near-even sequencing depth among donors.

Details on this clone: Its antigen is as yet unknown.

The germline CDR1 and CDR2 sequences are MGHRA and YSYEKL. The CDR3 covers 17 residues. After removal of 4 bases from V and 2 bases from J, the junction contained 9 bases not matched to a gene. This rearrangement joins TRBV4-1 to TRBJ2-1; 9 bases fit TRBD2. Sequencing was carried out using PBMCs. This sequence originates from a young man in good health and CMV-seropositive. The CDR3 nucleotides read TGCGCCAGCAGCCCTCTCCTGCGGGGGGGGGCCTACAATGAGCAGTTCTTC. This translates into CASSPLLRGGAYNEQFF.